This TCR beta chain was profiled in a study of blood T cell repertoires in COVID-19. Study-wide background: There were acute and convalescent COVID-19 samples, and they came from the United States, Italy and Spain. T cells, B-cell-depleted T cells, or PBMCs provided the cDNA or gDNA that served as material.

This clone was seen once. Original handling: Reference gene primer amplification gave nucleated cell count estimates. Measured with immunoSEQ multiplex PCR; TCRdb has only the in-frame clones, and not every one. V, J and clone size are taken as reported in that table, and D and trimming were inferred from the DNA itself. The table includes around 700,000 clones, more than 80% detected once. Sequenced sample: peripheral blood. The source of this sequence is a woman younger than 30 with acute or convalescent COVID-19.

The CDR3 spells CASSQGTGDLMNTEAFF. CDR3 sequence (DNA): TGCGCCAGCAGTCAGGGGACAGGGGATCTCATGAACACTGAAGCTTTCTTT. J is TRBJ1-1 and V is TRBV23-1; the match to TRBD1 covers 10 bases. TRBV23-1 is given ORF status, its function remaining uncertain. The V segment lost 3 bases and the J segment 0 bases; nucleotides outside the gene matches: 7. The CDR3 extends over 17 amino acids.